This record looks at one TCR beta chain sequence and its context. This entry is derived from a study of T-cell reconstitution after alpha-beta-depleted transplantation in children. Preparation of the TCRbeta library involved a method that used unique molecular identifiers. TCRdb reprocessed the PCR reads with MiXCR, giving one entry per CDR3 protein. Counted here are roughly 490,000 distinct CDR3 sequences, about an eighth occurring once; the ten biggest clones make up around 15%. V was pared by 0 bases and J by 8 bases, with 20 bases between. CDR1 is LGHNA, CDR2 YSLEER, per germline. The CDR3 length is 17 residues.

The starting material was PBMCs, mostly from graft donor cells, obtained 180 days after TCRalphabeta/CD19-depleted stem cell transplant. The chain recombines TRBV4-3 with TRBJ2-1; maybe TRBD2 (5 bases). The clonotype originates from a female patient aged 2-15 years who had a stem cell transplant for aplastic anemia, so the T cells may come from the graft donor. CDR3 protein: CASSQDYGLPPRDEQFF. CDR3 nucleotides: TGCGCCAGCAGCCAAGACTATGGACTCCCACCTAGGGATGAGCAGTTCTTC.